The text below deals with one TCR beta chain. Its target is unknown. Germline is not matched at one junction end, which may reflect a read error. This sample was taken from a study of cytomegalovirus exposure and HLA in healthy donors. The validation cohort, a group of more than 95 subjects, included the donors and was separate from the approximately 650-subject first cohort. Generated by immunoSEQ multiplex PCR, the TCRdb table keeps only in-frame clones and is missing some. The profile shows 65,000 to 90,000 clones, about 87% of them singletons. Study-level results: Many donors carried some public TCRs, although rarity characterized most TCR sequences. Later, an analysis found that TCR clusters from the first cohort tended to co-occur in the roughly 110 validation repertoires.

CDR1 and CDR2 (germline): SGHNT, YYREEE (reference sequence). The CDR3 contains 13 residues. The chain joins TRBV5-4 to TRBJ2-1; 8 bases match TRBD2. The TCR comes from a woman aged 18-29 years in good health and CMV-seropositive. Input material: PBMCs. Written as DNA, the CDR3 is TGTGCCAGCAGCTTAATAAGCGGGGGTTTCCGGATCTTC. Amino acids: CASSLISGGFRIF.